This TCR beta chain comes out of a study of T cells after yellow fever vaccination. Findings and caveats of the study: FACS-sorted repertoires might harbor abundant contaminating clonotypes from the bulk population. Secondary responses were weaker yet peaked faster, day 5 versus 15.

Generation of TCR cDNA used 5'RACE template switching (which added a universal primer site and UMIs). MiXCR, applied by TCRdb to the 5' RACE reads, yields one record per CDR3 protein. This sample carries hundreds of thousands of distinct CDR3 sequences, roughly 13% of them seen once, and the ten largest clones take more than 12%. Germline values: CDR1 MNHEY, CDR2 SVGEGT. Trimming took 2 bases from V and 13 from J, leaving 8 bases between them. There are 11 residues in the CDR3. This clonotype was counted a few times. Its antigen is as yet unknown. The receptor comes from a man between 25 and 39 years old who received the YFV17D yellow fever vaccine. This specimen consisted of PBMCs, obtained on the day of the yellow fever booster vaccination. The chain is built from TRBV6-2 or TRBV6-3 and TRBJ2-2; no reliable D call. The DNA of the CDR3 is TGTGCCAGCAGTTACGCAGCATGGCTGTTTTTT. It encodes CASSYAAWLFF.